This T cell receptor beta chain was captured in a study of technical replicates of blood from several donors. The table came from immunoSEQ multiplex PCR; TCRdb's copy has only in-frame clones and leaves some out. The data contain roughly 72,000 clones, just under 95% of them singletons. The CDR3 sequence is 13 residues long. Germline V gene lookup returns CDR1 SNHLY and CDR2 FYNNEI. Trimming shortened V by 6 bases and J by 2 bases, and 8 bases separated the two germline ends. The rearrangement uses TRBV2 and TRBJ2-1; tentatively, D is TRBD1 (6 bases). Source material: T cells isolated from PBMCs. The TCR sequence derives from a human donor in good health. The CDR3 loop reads CASRQGPYNEQFF. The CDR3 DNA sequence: TGTGCCAGCAGGCAGGGGCCCTACAATGAGCAGTTCTTC.